These 25 T cell receptor beta chains share one sample of origin, sequenced in a study of early T cells in non-severe SARS-CoV-2 infection. TCRdb reprocessed the 5' RACE reads via MiXCR and lists one record per CDR3 protein. The sample contains about 62,000 distinct CDR3 sequences, about 9.3% of which appear only once. The specimen sequenced was whole blood. These TCRs come from an adult who was a healthcare worker with PCR-confirmed SARS-CoV-2 infection or an uninfected control (not recorded which).

The V gene is TRBV27, the J gene TRBJ2-5; tentatively, D is TRBD2 (6 bases). The V end was cut by 3 bases, the J end by 4 bases, with 15 bases between. Germline V gene data show CDR1 as MNHEY and CDR2 as SMNVEV (reference sequence). The CDR3 sequence is 15 residues long. The CDR3 region has the DNA TGTGCCAGCAGTTTTTGGTCTAGCGATGGAGAGACCCAGTACTTC. It yields the protein CASSFWSSDGETQYF.

This clonotype was counted a few times. The V call is TRBV6-2 or TRBV6-3, the J call TRBJ2-7, with D perhaps TRBD1 (6 bases). Per germline, CDR1 MNHEY and CDR2 SVGEGT. The V gene lost 7 bases and the J gene lost 2 bases, with 12 bases spanning the gap. This CDR3 spans 13 amino acids. The CDR3 DNA follows: TGTGCCAGCATCGGGACACTACCCTACGAGCAGTACGTC. This sequence encodes CASIGTLPYEQYV.

The chain joins TRBV30 to TRBJ1-1, with D tentatively TRBD1 (5 bases). The CDR3 contains 14 residues. Germline values: CDR1 GTSNPN, CDR2 SVGIG (reference sequence). V lost 3 bases and J 2 bases, leaving 13 bases between the germline ends. The CDR3, as DNA: TGTGCCTGGAGGACAACAGGATCCAACACTGAAGCTTTCTTT. Its translation: CAWRTTGSNTEAFF.

This clonotype was found many times. The chain couples TRBV5-1 to TRBJ1-2, with TRBD1 as a possible D gene (5 bases). There are 16 residues in the CDR3. Trimming removed 4 bases at V and 0 bases at J, with 16 bases between. CDR1 SGHRS and CDR2 YFSETQ come from the germline V gene. The CDR3 here is CASSHTPDSSNYGYTF. CDR3 DNA sequence: TGCGCCAGCAGCCACACACCAGACAGTTCTAACTATGGCTACACCTTC.

The V and J genes are TRBV6-5 and TRBJ1-5; TRBD1 agrees at 9 bases. J lost 2 bases, V lost 9 bases, and 11 bases had no gene match. The length of the CDR3 is 16 residues. Germline values: CDR1 MNHEY, CDR2 SVGAGI. In DNA, the CDR3 is TGTGCCAGTAGATCTGACGGGACAGGGCGCAATCAGCCCCAGCATTTT. This translates into CASRSDGTGRNQPQHF.

This clonotype was observed a handful of times. The chain recombines TRBV5-4 with TRBJ2-3, with 7 bases aligning to TRBD1. The V gene end was trimmed by 4 bases and the J gene end by 7 bases; junction bases not matched to a gene: 3. CDR1 and CDR2 from the germline V gene are SGHNT and YYREEE (reference sequence). The CDR3 runs 12 residues. The CDR3: CASSQQGYTQYF. The CDR3 nucleotides read TGTGCCAGCAGCCAACAGGGGTATACGCAGTATTTT.

This clonotype was found many times. The chain combines TRBV27 with TRBJ1-5; TRBD1 is a possible D gene (5 bases). Germline CDR1 reads MNHEY; CDR2 reads SMNVEV (reference sequence). The CDR3 covers 15 residues. The V end was cut by 6 bases, the J end by 0 bases, with 12 bases between. CDR3 nucleotides: TGTGCCAGCAGCCTATGGGGGGATAGCAATCAGCCCCAGCATTTT. Translation gives CASSLWGDSNQPQHF.

This clonotype was counted at least ten times. The rearrangement uses TRBV18 and TRBJ2-1; TRBD1 might be the D (5 bases). Looked up from germline, CDR1 is KGHSH and CDR2 is LQKENI. This CDR3 region has 12 residues. With 3 bases removed from V and 8 bases from J, the gap between germline ends came to 8 bases. The CDR3 sequence: CASSPATDEQFF. CDR3 sequence (DNA): TGTGCCAGCTCACCCGCGACAGATGAGCAGTTCTTC. The variable domain in full, completed from reference TRBV18 and TRBJ2-1, reads NAGVMQNPRHLVRRRGQEARLRCSPMKGHSHVYWYRQLPEEGLKFMVYLQKENIIDESGMPKERFSAEFPKEGPSILRIQQVVRGDSAAYFCASSPATDEQFFGPGTRLTVL.

In its sample, this clonotype was seen many times. The rearrangement joins TRBV7-3 to TRBJ2-6; tentative D call: TRBD2 (6 bases). V lost 5 bases to trimming and J lost 4 bases, with 18 bases between them. The CDR3 covers 17 residues. Germline CDR1 reads SGHTA; CDR2 reads FQGTGA. CDR3 nucleotide sequence: TGTGCCAGCAGCCCTACCGGACGCGGGGCCGGGGCCAACGTCCTGACTTTC. It encodes CASSPTGRGAGANVLTF. Drawing the rest from reference TRBV7-3 and TRBJ2-6, the complete variable domain is GAGVSQTPSNKVTEKGKYVELRCDPISGHTALYWYRQSLGQGPEFLIYFQGTGAADDSGLPNDRFFAVRPEGSVSTLKIQRTERGDSAVYLCASSPTGRGAGANVLTFGAGSRLTVL.

The chain has TRBV29-1 and TRBJ1-2, with D tentatively TRBD1 (6 bases). Trimming stripped 7 bases from V and 4 bases from J, with 19 bases between. The germline CDR1 and CDR2 sequences are SQVTM and ANQGSEA. The CDR3 is made up of 14 amino acids. CDR3 loop: CSATKQGASYGYTF. The CDR3, as DNA: TGCAGCGCTACGAAACAGGGCGCCTCCTATGGCTACACCTTC.

The rearrangement links TRBV10-3 to TRBJ1-2, with 7 bases fitting TRBD1. Germline-derived CDR1 and CDR2 are ENHRY and SYGVKD. This CDR3 region has 14 residues. With V trimmed by 7 bases and J by 3 bases, 8 bases remained unmatched. CDR3 in DNA: TGTGCCATCACCAGACAGGGATCCGACTATGGCTACACCTTC. Protein: CAITRQGSDYGYTF.

This clonotype was recorded many times. The V gene is TRBV4-2, the J gene TRBJ2-3; TRBD1 matches 11 bases. The V segment lost 4 bases and the J segment 4 bases; nucleotides outside the gene matches: 7. CDR3 size: 16 residues. Germline CDR1 reads LGHNA; CDR2 reads YNFKEQ. For the CDR3, the DNA is TGTGCCAGCAGCCCTGGGACAGGGGGAGAAGCAGATACGCAGTATTTT. Translated, it gives CASSPGTGGEADTQYF.

There are a few counts of this clonotype. The V gene is TRBV7-2, the J gene TRBJ1-2; a weak D match, TRBD1 (5 bases). Germline V gene data show CDR1 as SGHTA and CDR2 as FQGNSA. The CDR3 is 15 amino acids. Trimming took 3 bases from V and 1 from J, leaving 12 bases between them. CDR3 in DNA: TGTGCCAGCAGCTTCGTCAGGGCCATTAACTATGGCTACACCTTC. Translated, it gives CASSFVRAINYGYTF.

Many counts were recorded for this clonotype. The V call is TRBV6-9, the J call TRBJ2-4, with D possibly being TRBD2 (7 bases). Germline-derived CDR1 and CDR2 are MNHGY and SVAAGI. V lost 10 bases, J lost 8 bases, and 18 bases lay in between. The CDR3 runs 13 residues. In DNA, the CDR3 is TGTGCCACGAGGGGGGGGTTGAGGGACATTCAGTACTTC. It is translated as CATRGGLRDIQYF.

This clonotype has at least ten counts. The chain is built from TRBV19 and TRBJ2-6; perhaps D is TRBD1 or TRBD2 (5 bases each). The CDR3 has 14 amino acids. Trimming took 6 bases from V and 0 from J, leaving 6 bases between them. The germline V gene has CDR1 LNHDA and CDR2 SQIVND (reference sequence). CDR3 in amino acids: CASRGTSGANVLTF. DNA of the CDR3: TGTGCCAGTAGAGGGACCTCTGGGGCCAACGTCCTGACTTTC.

The chain carries TRBV10-2 and TRBJ2-1; TRBD1 is a possible D gene (5 bases). The CDR3 contains 13 residues. Germline V gives CDR1 WSHSY, CDR2 SAAADI. V lost 4 bases, J lost 2 bases, and 6 bases lay in between. CDR3 in amino acids: CASSGGAYNEQFF. The CDR3 region has the DNA TGCGCCAGCAGTGGGGGCGCCTACAATGAGCAGTTCTTC.

J is TRBJ1-1 and V is TRBV7-2, with D possibly being TRBD1 (6 bases). The CDR3 is 12 amino acids. With 5 bases removed from V and 11 bases from J, the gap between germline ends came to 15 bases. CDR1 and CDR2 from the germline V gene are SGHTA and FQGNSA. CDR3 protein: CASSQQGMGAFF. The CDR3 DNA reads as TGTGCCAGCAGCCAACAGGGTATGGGGGCTTTCTTT.

With regard to this clonotype: Given a much more abundant clone one base away, this may be a read error. The V and J genes are TRBV5-8 and TRBJ2-7; TRBD1 matches at 7 bases. In germline, CDR1 is SGHTS, CDR2 YDEGEE. The CDR3 consists of 16 residues. With V trimmed by 4 bases and J by 1 base, 11 bases remained unmatched. CDR3 region: CASSRAGTEYSYEQYV. The DNA of the CDR3 is TGTGCCAGCAGCCGTGCAGGGACAGAGTATTCCTACGAGCAGTACGTC.

V usage is TRBV4-2 and J usage is TRBJ1-4; 8 nucleotides match TRBD1. With 0 bases clipped from V and 8 bases from J, the junction kept 5 bases outside the gene matches. Germline CDR1 is LGHNA and CDR2 is YNFKEQ. The CDR3 spans 15 residues. CDR3 sequence reads: CASSQEAGGGEKLFF. The CDR3 bases are TGTGCCAGCAGCCAAGAGGCAGGGGGCGGAGAAAAACTGTTTTTT.

The rearrangement uses TRBV5-1 and TRBJ2-3; D is ambiguous. This CDR3 has 11 amino acids. Germline CDR1 is SGHRS and CDR2 is YFSETQ. V lost 5 bases, J lost 5 bases, and 6 bases lay in between. This CDR3 is CASSREDTQYF. Written as DNA, the CDR3 is TGCGCCAGCAGTCGTGAAGATACGCAGTATTTT.

The chain recombines TRBV2 with TRBJ2-3; weak D call: TRBD2 (6 bases). This CDR3 has 17 amino acids. Per the germline V gene, CDR1 is SNHLY and CDR2 is FYNNEI. V lost 3 bases and J lost 6, with 22 bases in between. The CDR3 bases are TGTGCCAGCAGTGACAGTCTGGTGTGGGCGGGGCCCGATACGCAGTATTTT. Residues: CASSDSLVWAGPDTQYF.

The V call is TRBV15, the J call TRBJ1-6; no definite D call. The CDR3 has 16 residues. V dropped 1 base and J dropped 6 bases, with 13 bases sitting between them. Germline assignment: CDR1 LNHNV and CDR2 YYDKDF (reference sequence). CDR3 in amino acids: CATSRARGVGNSPLHF. The CDR3 coding sequence is TGTGCCACCAGCAGAGCTCGAGGCGTCGGTAATTCACCCCTCCACTTT.

This clonotype has ten or more counts. The chain couples TRBV6-2 or TRBV6-3 to TRBJ1-5; 7 bases agree with TRBD1. Germline V gives CDR1 MNHEY, CDR2 SVGEGT. The V and J ends lost 2 bases and 9 bases, in that order; junction bases with no gene match: 10. The CDR3 has 15 residues. In nucleotides, the CDR3 is TGTGCCAGCAGTTACGCACAGGGGTCGCACTGGCCCCAGCATTTT. Encoded protein: CASSYAQGSHWPQHF.

This clonotype was counted at least ten times. V is TRBV6-5 and J is TRBJ1-1; no definite D call. V lost 6 bases to trimming and J lost 0 bases, with 11 bases between them. The CDR3 length is 14 residues. Germline CDR1 MNHEY, CDR2 SVGAGI. In DNA, the CDR3 is TGTGCCAGCAGCCAAGCCAGGATGAACACTGAAGCTTTCTTT. Its protein product is CASSQARMNTEAFF.

A few counts support this clonotype. The chain is built from TRBV7-9 and TRBJ2-3; maybe TRBD2 (6 bases). Trimming cost V 2 bases and J 0 bases, with 12 bases left between them. The CDR3 is 16 residues long. Germline V CDR1 and CDR2: SEHNR, FQNEAQ (reference sequence). Here the CDR3 DNA reads TGTGCCAGCAGCTTAACGGGGGTTCTTAGCACAGATACGCAGTATTTT. It is translated as CASSLTGVLSTDTQYF.